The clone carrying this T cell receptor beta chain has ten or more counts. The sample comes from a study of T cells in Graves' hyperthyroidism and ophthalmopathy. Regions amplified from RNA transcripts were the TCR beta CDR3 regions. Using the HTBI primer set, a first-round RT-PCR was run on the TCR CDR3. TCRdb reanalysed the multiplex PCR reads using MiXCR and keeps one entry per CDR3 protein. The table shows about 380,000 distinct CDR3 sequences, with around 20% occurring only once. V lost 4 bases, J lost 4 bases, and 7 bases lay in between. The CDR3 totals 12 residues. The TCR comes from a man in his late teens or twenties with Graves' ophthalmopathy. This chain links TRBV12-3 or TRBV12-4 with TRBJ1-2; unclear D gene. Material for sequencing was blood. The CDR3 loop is CASSWRSYGYTF. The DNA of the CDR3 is TGTGCCAGCAGTTGGAGAAGCTATGGCTACACCTTC.